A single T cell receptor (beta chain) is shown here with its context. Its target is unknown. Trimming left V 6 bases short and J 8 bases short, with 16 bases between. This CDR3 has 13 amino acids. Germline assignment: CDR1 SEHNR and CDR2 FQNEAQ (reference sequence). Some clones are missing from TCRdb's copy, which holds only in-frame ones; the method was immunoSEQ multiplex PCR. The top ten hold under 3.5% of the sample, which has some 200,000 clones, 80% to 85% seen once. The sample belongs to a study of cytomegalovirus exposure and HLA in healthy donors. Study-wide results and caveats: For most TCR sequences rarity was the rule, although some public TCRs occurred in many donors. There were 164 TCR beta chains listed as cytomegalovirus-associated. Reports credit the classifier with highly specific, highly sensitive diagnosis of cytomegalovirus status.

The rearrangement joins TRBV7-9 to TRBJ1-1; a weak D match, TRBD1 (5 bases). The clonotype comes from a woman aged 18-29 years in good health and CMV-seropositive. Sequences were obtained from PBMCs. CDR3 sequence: CASSPPLDIEAFF. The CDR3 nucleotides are TGTGCCAGCAGTCCCCCACTGGACATCGAAGCTTTCTTT.